This T cell receptor beta chain was obtained from a study of T cell responses to AZD1222 COVID-19 vaccine. Sequenced by immunoSEQ multiplex PCR; TCRdb stores in-frame clones only, minus some. The data hold roughly 170,000 clones, with 85% to 90% observed a single time. The clonotype was recovered from an adult in good health. The sequenced sample was peripheral blood, obtained on day 0 of AZD1222 vaccination.

The CDR3 sequence is CATEDSFSYEQYF. The CDR3, as DNA: TGTGCCACCGAAGACAGTTTCTCCTACGAGCAGTACTTC. This chain connects TRBV24-1 to TRBJ2-7; possible D gene TRBD1, 5 bases. Trimming stripped 9 bases from V and 0 bases from J, with 11 bases between. The CDR3 spans 13 residues. Germline V gene data show CDR1 as KGHDR and CDR2 as SFDVKD.